The sequence of this TCR beta chain was determined in a study of T-cell memory formation after mild COVID-19. Study-wide context: There were largely donor-specific TCR clusters.

On this clonotype: What it recognizes is unknown.

TCRdb re-derived calls from the 5' RACE reads in MiXCR, one entry per CDR3 protein. The sample lists roughly 250,000 distinct CDR3 sequences; 15% to 20% were seen once. Study findings and constraints: Contracting clones from day 15 to 85 showed balanced CD4/CD8; later expanders favored CD4+. CD4+ contracting clones were found mainly in CM and EM, and CD8+ ones in EMRA. Pre-infection memory held some responding clones, suggesting pre-existing cross-reactive T cells responded.

The ends lost 7 bases at V and 4 bases at J; junction bases unmatched: 5. There are 13 residues in the CDR3. The specimen sequenced was PBMCs or a T cell subset sorted from them (not recorded which). The rearrangement uses TRBV12-3 or TRBV12-4 and TRBJ2-5; TRBD1 agrees at 8 bases. This clonotype originated in a man aged 18-30 years who had mild COVID-19 (a few samples of this study predate the infection). Cell type and time point are not known. CDR3 loop: CASTRGQVETQYF. The CDR3 nucleotides are TGTGCCAGCACCAGGGGACAGGTAGAGACCCAGTACTTC.